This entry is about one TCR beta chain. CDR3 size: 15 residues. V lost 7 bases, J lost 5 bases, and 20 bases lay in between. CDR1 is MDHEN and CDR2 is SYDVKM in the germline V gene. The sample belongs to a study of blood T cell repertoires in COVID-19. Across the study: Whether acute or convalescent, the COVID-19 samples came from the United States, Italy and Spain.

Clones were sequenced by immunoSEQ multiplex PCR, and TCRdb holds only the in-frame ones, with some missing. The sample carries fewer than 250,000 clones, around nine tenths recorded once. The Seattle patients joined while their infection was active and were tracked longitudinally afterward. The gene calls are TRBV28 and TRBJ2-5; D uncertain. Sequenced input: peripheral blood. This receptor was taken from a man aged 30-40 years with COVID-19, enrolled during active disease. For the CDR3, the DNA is TGTGCCAGCAATTGGCCAGGTGCCCCGTGGGAGACCCAGTACTTC. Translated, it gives CASNWPGAPWETQYF.